Sequencing of this TCR beta chain was carried out in a study of regulatory T cells in long-lasting Graves disease. Study conclusions and caveats: Persistent disease was associated with favored TRBV28 usage and with favored use of TRBJ1-2 and TRBJ2-5. Those with persistent disease had in common more public clonotypes (about 3,000) than new patients (approximately 970). With a small sample size, accuracy may have been reduced. Persistent Graves' patients possessed reduced TCR diversity relative to recently diagnosed ones.

In its sample, this clonotype was seen many times. Its antigen is still unknown. CDR1 is KGHDR, CDR2 SFDVKD, per germline. This CDR3 comprises 14 residues. V lost 7 bases and J lost 4; bases outside the gene matches: 8. Construction of the TCR beta libraries employed iRepertoire HTBI primers in conjunction with Arm-PCR of CDR3 regions. One entry per CDR3 protein, called by TCRdb with MiXCR from the multiplex PCR reads. The sample lists around 460,000 distinct CDR3 sequences; 20% to 25% were seen once. Time point denoted: persistent/refractory GD, antithyroid drugs over 5 years with positive TRAb. Construction of the TCR library relied on RNA isolated from PBMCs.

Material: peripheral blood mononuclear cells (PBMCs), obtained when the disease was refractory, from a patient treated with antithyroid drugs. This clonotype was obtained from a female donor with Graves disease. V and J are TRBV24-1 and TRBJ1-2; TRBD1 aligns across 7 bases. In DNA, the CDR3 is TGTGCCACCAGGCCCAGCAGGGGGGCCTATGGCTACACCTTC. Translating it yields CATRPSRGAYGYTF.